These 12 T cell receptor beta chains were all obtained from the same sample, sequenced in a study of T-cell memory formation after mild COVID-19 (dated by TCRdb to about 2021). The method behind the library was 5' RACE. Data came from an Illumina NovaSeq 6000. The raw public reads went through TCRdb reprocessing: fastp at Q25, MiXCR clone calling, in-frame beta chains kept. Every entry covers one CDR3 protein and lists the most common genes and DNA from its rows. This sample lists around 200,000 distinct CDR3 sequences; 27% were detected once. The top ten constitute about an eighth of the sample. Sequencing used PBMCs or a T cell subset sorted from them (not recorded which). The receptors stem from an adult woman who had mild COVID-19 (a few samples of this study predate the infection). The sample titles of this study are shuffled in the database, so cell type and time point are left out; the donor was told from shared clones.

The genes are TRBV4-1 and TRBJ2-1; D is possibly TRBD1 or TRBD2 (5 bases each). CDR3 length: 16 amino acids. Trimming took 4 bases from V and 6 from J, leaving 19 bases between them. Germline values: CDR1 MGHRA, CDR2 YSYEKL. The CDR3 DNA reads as TGCGCCAGCAGCCCCCGAGGGGCCCAAGGCGTCAATGAGCAGTTCTTC. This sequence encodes CASSPRGAQGVNEQFF.

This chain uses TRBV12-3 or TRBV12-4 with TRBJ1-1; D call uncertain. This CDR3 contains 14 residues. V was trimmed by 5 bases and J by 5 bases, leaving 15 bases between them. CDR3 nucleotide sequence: TGTGCCAGCAGTACCTCGGGGATGCGAACTGAAGCTTTCTTT. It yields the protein CASSTSGMRTEAFF.

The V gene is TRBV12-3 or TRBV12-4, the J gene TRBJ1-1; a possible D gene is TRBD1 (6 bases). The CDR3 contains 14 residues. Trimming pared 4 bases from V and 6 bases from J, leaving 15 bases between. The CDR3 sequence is CASSSYTGSAEAFF. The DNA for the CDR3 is TGTGCCAGCAGTTCGTATACAGGGAGCGCTGAAGCTTTCTTT.

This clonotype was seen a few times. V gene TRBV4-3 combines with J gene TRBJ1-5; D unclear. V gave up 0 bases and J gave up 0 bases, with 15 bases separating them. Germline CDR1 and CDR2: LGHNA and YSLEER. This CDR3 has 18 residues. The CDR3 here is CASSQDRNTVYSNQPQHF. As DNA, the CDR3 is TGCGCCAGCAGCCAAGATCGGAACACAGTTTATAGCAATCAGCCCCAGCATTTT.

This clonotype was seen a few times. CDR3 sequence: CASSRWTGGSDTQYF. As DNA, the CDR3 is TGTGCCAGCAGCCGATGGACAGGGGGATCAGATACGCAGTATTTT. The rearrangement uses TRBV7-2 and TRBJ2-3; 10 bases agree with TRBD1. The CDR3 is 15 residues long. The J segment lost 4 bases and the V segment lost 5 bases, leaving 6 bases of the junction unmatched. Germline CDR1 is SGHTA and CDR2 is FQGNSA.

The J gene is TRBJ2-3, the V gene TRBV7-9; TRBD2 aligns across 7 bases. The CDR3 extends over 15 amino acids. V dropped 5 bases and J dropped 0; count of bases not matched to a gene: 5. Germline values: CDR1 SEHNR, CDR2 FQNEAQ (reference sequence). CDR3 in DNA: TGTGCCAGCAGCGTAAGCGGGGACAGCACAGATACGCAGTATTTT. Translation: CASSVSGDSTDTQYF.

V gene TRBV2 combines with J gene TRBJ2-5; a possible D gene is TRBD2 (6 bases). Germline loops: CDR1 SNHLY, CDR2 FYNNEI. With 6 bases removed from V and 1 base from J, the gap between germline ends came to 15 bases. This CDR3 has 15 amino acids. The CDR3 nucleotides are TGTGCCAGCAGAGACCACGGGAGTTTCCAAGAGACCCAGTACTTC. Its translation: CASRDHGSFQETQYF.

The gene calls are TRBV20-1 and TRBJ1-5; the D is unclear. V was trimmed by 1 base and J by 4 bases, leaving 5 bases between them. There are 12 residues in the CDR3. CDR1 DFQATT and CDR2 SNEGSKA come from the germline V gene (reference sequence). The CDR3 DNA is TGCAGTGCTAGAGGCCAAAATCAGCCCCAGCATTTT. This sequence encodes CSARGQNQPQHF.

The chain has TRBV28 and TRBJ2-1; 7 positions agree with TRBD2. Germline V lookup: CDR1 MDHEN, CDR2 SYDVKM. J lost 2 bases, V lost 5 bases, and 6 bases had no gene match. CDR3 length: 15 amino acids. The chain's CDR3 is CASSLSGPTYNEQFF. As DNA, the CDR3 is TGTGCCAGCAGTCTTAGCGGGCCAACCTACAATGAGCAGTTCTTC.

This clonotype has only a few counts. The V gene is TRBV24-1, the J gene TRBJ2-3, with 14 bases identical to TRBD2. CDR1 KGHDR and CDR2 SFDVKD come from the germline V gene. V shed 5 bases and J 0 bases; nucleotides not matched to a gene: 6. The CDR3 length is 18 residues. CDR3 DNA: TGTGCCACCAGTGGACTAGCGGGAGGGCCGGGGAGCACAGATACGCAGTATTTT. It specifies CATSGLAGGPGSTDTQYF.

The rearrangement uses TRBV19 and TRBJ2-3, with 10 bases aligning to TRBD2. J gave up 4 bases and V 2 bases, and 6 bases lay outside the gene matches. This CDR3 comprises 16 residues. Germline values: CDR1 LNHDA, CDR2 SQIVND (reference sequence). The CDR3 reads CASSILAGEGADTQYF. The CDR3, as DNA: TGTGCCAGTAGTATACTAGCGGGAGAGGGGGCAGATACGCAGTATTTT.

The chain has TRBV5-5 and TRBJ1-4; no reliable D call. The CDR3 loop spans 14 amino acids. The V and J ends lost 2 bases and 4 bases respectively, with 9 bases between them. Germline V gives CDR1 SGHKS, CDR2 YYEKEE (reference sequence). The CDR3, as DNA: TGTGCCAGCAGCTTAACATGGGTTAATGAAAAACTGTTTTTT. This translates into CASSLTWVNEKLFF.